This TCR beta chain was recorded in a study of T cell repertoires in ileal Crohn's disease. Looking at the study overall: Under 40% were active smokers at surgery; median disease duration was roughly 7.9 years. Points from the study as a whole: Mucosal expansions were suggested to be mainly CD8 T cells.

In the case of this clone: The target antigen is unknown.

The repertoire was sequenced with immunoSEQ multiplex PCR; TCRdb's copy has only in-frame clones and lacks some. The top ten hold under 5.5% of the sample, which has approximately 15,000 clones, 75% to 90% seen once. This CDR3 is built from 13 residues. Trimming pared 5 bases from V and 4 bases from J, leaving 11 bases between. In germline, CDR1 is WSHSY, CDR2 SAAADI. The rearrangement links TRBV10-2 to TRBJ1-2; D is undetermined. The sample consisted of ileal tissue. The sequence was obtained from an adult with Crohn's disease. The CDR3, as DNA: TGCGCCAGCAGTTCGGACGGAGGCTATGGCTACACCTTC. Protein: CASSSDGGYGYTF.